The next 14 T cell receptor beta chains were all read from a single sample in a study of cytomegalovirus exposure and HLA in healthy donors (dated by TCRdb to about 2017). Library method: the immunoSEQ multiplex PCR assay. The multiplex PCR relied on a mix of 60 forward primers for TCR Vbeta segments and 13 reverse primers for TCR Jbeta segments. TCRdb mirrors the immuneACCESS table, restricted to in-frame sequences. Some clones are absent from its copies; in checked studies, under half trace to an unresolved V gene, and the reason for the others is unknown. The sample table records around 150,000 clones; 75% to 80% of these occur just once. Of the sample, around 15% is held by the ten largest clones. Source material: PBMCs. The receptors stem from a man between 45 and 60 years old in good health and CMV-seropositive.

V gene TRBV5-1 combines with J gene TRBJ1-3, with D possibly matching TRBD1 (5 bases). In germline, CDR1 is SGHRS, CDR2 YFSETQ. The CDR3 has 15 amino acids. V was shortened by 7 bases and J by 2 bases, with 16 bases between the two germline ends. CDR3 in DNA: TGCGCCAGCTGGCAGGGCCCTCGGCCTGGAAACACCATATATTTT. This encodes CASWQGPRPGNTIYF.

The V call is TRBV11-3, the J call TRBJ2-1; the D gene is possibly TRBD1 (5 bases). The CDR3 has 15 amino acids. CDR1 is SGHNT, CDR2 YENEEA, per germline. V dropped 5 bases and J dropped 0 bases, with 11 bases sitting between them. This CDR3 is CASSQGSSSYNEQFF. As DNA, the CDR3 is TGTGCCAGCAGCCAGGGATCAAGCTCCTACAATGAGCAGTTCTTC.

The chain employs TRBV6-6 and TRBJ1-1; D might be TRBD1 (5 bases). CDR3 length: 13 residues. Between the trimmed V and J ends, which lost 2 bases and 7 bases, there was a span of 11 bases. Germline V gene data show CDR1 as MNHNY and CDR2 as SVGAGI (reference sequence). CDR3 loop: CASSYQGFNEAFF. CDR3 coding DNA: TGTGCCAGCAGTTACCAGGGCTTCAATGAAGCTTTCTTT.

The gene calls are TRBV19 and TRBJ1-6; no clear D gene. The length of the CDR3 is 15 residues. In germline, CDR1 is LNHDA, CDR2 SQIVND (reference sequence). With 3 bases removed from V and 0 bases from J, the gap between germline ends came to 6 bases. Written as DNA, the CDR3 is TGTGCCAGTAGTATTGCGAGCTCCTATAATTCACCCCTCCACTTT. As protein: CASSIASSYNSPLHF.

V and J are TRBV7-2 and TRBJ2-7; 9 bases are shared with TRBD1. Germline values: CDR1 SGHTA, CDR2 FQGNSA. The CDR3 covers 16 residues. Germline trimming cut 5 bases from V and 5 bases from J; bases unmatched to any gene: 13. CDR3 sequence (DNA): TGTGCCAGCAGCCTCGCCGGGACAGGGTTTGTAGACGAGCAGTACTTC. Protein product: CASSLAGTGFVDEQYF.

This clone was counted between two and nine times. V usage is TRBV18 and J usage is TRBJ2-1, with 9 bases lining up with TRBD1. The germline V gene has CDR1 KGHSH and CDR2 LQKENI. V shed 1 base and J 3 bases; nucleotides not matched to a gene: 1. The CDR3 is 15 residues long. CDR3 sequence (DNA): TGTGCCAGCTCACCACGGGACAGGGTCTACAATGAGCAGTTCTTC. It specifies CASSPRDRVYNEQFF.

This sequence joins TRBV6-6 and TRBJ2-1; 8 positions match TRBD2. The CDR3 spans 12 residues. Trimming removed 10 bases from V and 8 bases from J; junction bases left unmatched: 7. Germline V lookup: CDR1 MNHNY, CDR2 SVGAGI (reference sequence). The chain's CDR3 is CATGGRLYEQFF. The DNA for the CDR3 is TGTGCCACGGGGGGGAGGCTTTATGAGCAGTTCTTC.

This clone appeared once. One end of the junction fails to match germline, which may point to a read error. The rearrangement uses TRBV4-1 and TRBJ2-1, with D possibly TRBD1 on 5 matching bases. Germline V gene data show CDR1 as MGHRA and CDR2 as YSYEKL. The length of the CDR3 is 14 residues. For the CDR3, the DNA is TGCGCCAGCAGCCAAGGCCCAGGGTACAGTGAGCAGTTCTTC. It translates to CASSQGPGYSEQFF.

In this sample, this clone turned up once. The J gene is TRBJ1-5, the V gene TRBV18; D may be TRBD1 (6 bases). V was trimmed by 4 bases and J by 2 bases, leaving 12 bases between them. This CDR3 is 15 amino acids long. Germline assignment: CDR1 KGHSH and CDR2 LQKENI. The CDR3 spells CASSRGGLGNQPQHF. In nucleotides, the CDR3 is TGTGCCAGCTCACGCGGGGGCCTGGGCAATCAGCCCCAGCATTTT. Supplemented by reference TRBV18 and TRBJ1-5, the full variable domain reads NAGVMQNPRHLVRRRGQEARLRCSPMKGHSHVYWYRQLPEEGLKFMVYLQKENIIDESGMPKERFSAEFPKEGPSILRIQQVVRGDSAAYFCASSRGGLGNQPQHFGDGTRLSIL.

The chain couples TRBV9 to TRBJ2-3; 10 nucleotides match TRBD2. Trimming took 0 bases from V and 2 from J; bases not matched to a gene: 18. CDR3 size: 21 residues. Germline loops: CDR1 SGDLS, CDR2 YYNGEE. This CDR3 reads CASSVARLAGALPDHTDTQYF. For the CDR3, the DNA is TGTGCCAGCAGCGTAGCGAGGCTAGCGGGGGCCCTACCTGACCACACAGATACGCAGTATTTT.

V usage is TRBV29-1 and J usage is TRBJ1-2; 7 nucleotides agree with TRBD1. Germline lookup yields CDR1 SQVTM and CDR2 ANQGSEA. Trimming removed 8 bases from V and 4 bases from J; junction bases left unmatched: 10. This CDR3 comprises 13 residues. In nucleotides, the CDR3 is TGCAGCATTTACCCGGGACAGTGCTATGGCTACACCTTC. Protein product: CSIYPGQCYGYTF.

The V and J genes are TRBV5-6 and TRBJ2-5, with 8 bases aligning to TRBD2. CDR1 and CDR2 from the germline V gene are SGHDT and YYEEEE. The CDR3 length is 12 residues. V shed 3 bases, J shed 5 bases, and the junction held 0 bases outside the gene matches. As DNA, the CDR3 is TGTGCCAGCAGCTCGGGGGGGGAGACCCAGTACTTC. Translation gives CASSSGGETQYF.

In its sample, this clone was seen a few times. The CDR3 nucleotides are TGTGCCAGCAGTGTGTCTAATAGCAATCAGCCCCAGCATTTT. Its protein product is CASSVSNSNQPQHF. The chain employs TRBV6-1 and TRBJ1-5; no firm D call. This CDR3 region has 14 residues. Germline lookup yields CDR1 MNHNS and CDR2 SASEGT. Trimming took off 4 bases at V and 0 bases at J, with 7 bases between the two ends.

CDR3 sequence (DNA): TGTGCCAGCAACTTTCTCGCCTACAATGAGCAGTTCTTC. It yields the protein CASNFLAYNEQFF. The chain links TRBV13 to TRBJ2-1; D remains ambiguous. Germline V gives CDR1 PRHDT, CDR2 FYEKMQ (reference sequence). This CDR3 is built from 13 residues. Trimming cost V 7 bases and J 2 bases, with 9 bases left between them.